This T cell receptor beta chain was profiled in a study of shared clonotypes between healthy human individuals. Study observations and caveats: In this cohort, only blood was sampled, and tissue repertoires likely differ. Naive subsets, compared against memory subsets, generally had larger estimated richness values.

With regard to this clone: Its specificity is not known.

Trimming removed 3 bases at V and 2 bases at J, with 14 bases between. The CDR3 has 16 residues. Germline V lookup: CDR1 MDHEN, CDR2 SYDVKM. In the original processing: ImmunoSEQ output held junction-only sequences without quality scores, so filtering differed. Some clones are missing from TCRdb's copy, which holds only in-frame ones; the method was immunoSEQ multiplex PCR. Clone size and the V and J calls come from that table; the DNA yielded D and trimming. Here the sample spans hundreds of thousands of clones, about two thirds being singletons. This receptor was obtained from a woman between 25 and 40 years old in good health. J is TRBJ1-3 and V is TRBV28, with a tentative D call TRBD1 (5 bases). Specimen: memory CD4+ T cells sorted from blood. Subset here: CD45RA-negative fraction. The CDR3 sequence: CASSFPRPGPGNTIYF. DNA for the CDR3: TGTGCCAGCAGTTTCCCTAGGCCAGGGCCTGGAAACACCATATATTTT.